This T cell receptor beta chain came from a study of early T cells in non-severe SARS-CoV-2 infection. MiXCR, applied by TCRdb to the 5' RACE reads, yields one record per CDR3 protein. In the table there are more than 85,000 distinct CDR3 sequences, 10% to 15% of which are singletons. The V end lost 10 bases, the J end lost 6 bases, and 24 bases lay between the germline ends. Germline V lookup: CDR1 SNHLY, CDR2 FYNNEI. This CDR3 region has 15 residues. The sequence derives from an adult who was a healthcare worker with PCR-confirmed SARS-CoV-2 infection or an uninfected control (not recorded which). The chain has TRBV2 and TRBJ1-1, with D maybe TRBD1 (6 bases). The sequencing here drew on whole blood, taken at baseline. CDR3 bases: TGTGCCACCTCAGGGGTCAGCGCCAAGGGGCCTGAAGCTTTCTTT. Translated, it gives CATSGVSAKGPEAFF.